Listed below are T cell receptor beta chains from one sample, sequenced in a study of cytomegalovirus exposure and HLA in healthy donors. Here immunoSEQ multiplex PCR was the method, and the copy in TCRdb shows in-frame clones only, minus some. The table lists around 97,000 clones, approximately 66% of them singletons. The sequenced sample consisted of PBMCs. These receptors all stem from a woman between 50 and 59 years old in good health and CMV-seronegative. The CDR3 runs from the conserved cysteine through the conserved F or W. D genes are given only for firm matches. Size is stated for part of the rows, as once, few or many counts, or as a class when the clone is expanded.

clone size	V gene	J gene	D gene	CDR3 DNA	CDR3 protein
NA	TRBV5-4	TRBJ2-3	TRBD2	TGTGCCAGCAGCTTGGCCTCCCTAGCGGCAGATACGCAGTATTTT	CASSLASLAADTQYF
NA	TRBV28	TRBJ1-3	NA	TGTGCCAGCAGTTTTTCGGGAAACACCATATATTTT	CASSFSGNTIYF
NA	TRBV29-1	TRBJ2-1	NA	TGCAGCGTTAAATTTTGGGAGTATGAGCAGTTCTTC	CSVKFWEYEQFF
NA	TRBV5-1	TRBJ2-1	NA	TGCGCCAGCAGCTTGGGAGGCCCGGGACAACCCTACAATGAGCAGTTCTTC	CASSLGGPGQPYNEQFF
NA	TRBV5-8	TRBJ2-3	TRBD1	TGTGCCAGCAGCTATAGACAGGGCTCTAGCACAGATACGCAGTATTTT	CASSYRQGSSTDTQYF
NA	TRBV5-5	TRBJ2-1	NA	TGTGCCAGCAGCTTGGAGGGGGACCCTTACAATGAGCAGTTCTTC	CASSLEGDPYNEQFF
NA	TRBV19	TRBJ1-5	NA	TGTGCCAGTAGTATAGGTGCTATTCAGCCCCAGCATTTT	CASSIGAIQPQHF
NA	TRBV29-1	TRBJ2-7	NA	TGCAGCGTTGCTCGAGACACCAGCTCCTACGAGCAGTACTTC	CSVARDTSSYEQYF
NA	TRBV15	TRBJ1-3	NA	TGTGCCACCAGCAGAGGGGAGGGATCTGGAAACACCATATATTTT	CATSRGEGSGNTIYF
NA	TRBV5-1	TRBJ1-6	TRBD1	TGCGCCAGCAGCTTGTGGGGGATGACAGGGTATAATTCACCCCTCCACTTT	CASSLWGMTGYNSPLHF
NA	TRBV18	TRBJ1-5	TRBD1	TGTGCCAGCTCCCCAGGACAGGGAATCTGGGGCAATCAGCCCCAGCATTTT	CASSPGQGIWGNQPQHF
NA	TRBV28	TRBJ1-1	TRBD1	TGTGCCAGCAGTTTCAATGGGCCCAGGGGGGTTAACACTGAAGCTTTCTTT	CASSFNGPRGVNTEAFF
once	TRBV9	TRBJ1-2	NA	TGTGCCAGCAGCACCGGGGGGCGGGACTATGGCTACACCTTC	CASSTGGRDYGYTF
NA	TRBV30	TRBJ1-1	NA	TGTGCCTGGACCTTTGGGCCAAACACTGAAGCTTTCTTT	CAWTFGPNTEAFF
NA	TRBV5-1	TRBJ2-1	TRBD1	TGCGCCAGCAGCTTGGGGGACAGTTACAATGAGCAGTTCTTC	CASSLGDSYNEQFF
NA	TRBV2	TRBJ2-1	NA	TGTGCCAGCAGTGCCATACTAGCCCTAACCTACAATGAGCAGTTCTTC	CASSAILALTYNEQFF
NA	TRBV21-1	TRBJ2-3	NA	TGTGCCAGCAGCAAAGAGGGAGACCCTAGCACAGATACGCAGTATTTT	CASSKEGDPSTDTQYF
NA	TRBV18	TRBJ2-1	TRBD2	TGTGCCAGCTCACCCCCGGCGGGGAGGGTCCATGAGCAGTTCTTC	CASSPPAGRVHEQFF
NA	TRBV5-4	TRBJ2-1	NA	TGTGCCAGCAGTCTAGCGTCGAGCTCCTACAATGAGCAGTTCTTC	CASSLASSSYNEQFF
NA	TRBV2	TRBJ2-2	NA	TGTGCCAGCAGTGAAGAGCCCGTGGAGCTGTTTTTT	CASSEEPVELFF
NA	TRBV5-4	TRBJ2-5	TRBD2	TGTGCCAGCAGCTTGCGGGGGGGCCAAGAGACCCAGTACTTC	CASSLRGGQETQYF
NA	TRBV11-2	TRBJ2-5	NA	TGTGCCAGCAGCTTAGGGAGCGGAGGGACCCAGTACTTC	CASSLGSGGTQYF
once	TRBV28	TRBJ1-1	NA	TGTGCCAGCAGCCTCCTACAGGTGAACACTGAAGCTTTCTTT	CASSLLQVNTEAFF
NA	TRBV2	TRBJ2-7	TRBD2	TGTGCCAGCAGTGTCGGACTAGCGGGAGGGGCTTACCCCTACGAGCAGTACTTC	CASSVGLAGGAYPYEQYF
few	TRBV18	TRBJ1-5	NA	TGTGCCAGCTCACGCCGGGACAATAGCAATCAGCCCCAGCATTTT	CASSRRDNSNQPQHF
NA	TRBV5-4	TRBJ2-5	TRBD2	TGTGCCAGCAGCTCAGCGAAAGGCGGGGGTCTCCAAGAGACCCAGTACTTC	CASSSAKGGGLQETQYF
NA	TRBV6-1	TRBJ1-2	NA	TGTGCCAGCACCAAAGAGAGGTCGGGGGTCTATGGCTACACCTTC	CASTKERSGVYGYTF
NA	TRBV28	TRBJ2-7	NA	TGTGCCAGCAGTTTACTTTCCCGAGGCTCCTACGAGCAGTACTTC	CASSLLSRGSYEQYF
NA	TRBV5-1	TRBJ2-3	TRBD2	TGCGCCAGCAGCCCAGGGACTAGCGTAGATACGCAGTATTTT	CASSPGTSVDTQYF
NA	TRBV19	TRBJ1-2	TRBD1	TGTGCCAGTAGGGGGGACAGGGCCCGAGGTGGCTACACCTTC	CASRGDRARGGYTF
NA	TRBV28	TRBJ2-4	NA	TGTGCCAGCAGTTTTGGAGGTGGAGTCGGAAACATTCAGTACTTC	CASSFGGGVGNIQYF
NA	TRBV2	TRBJ1-5	NA	TGTGCCAGCAGTTTGAGGGTTAGCAATCAGCCCCAGCATTTT	CASSLRVSNQPQHF
NA	TRBV28	TRBJ2-3	NA	TGTGCCAGCAGTTTAGCAGTAACCACAGATACGCAGTATTTT	CASSLAVTTDTQYF
NA	TRBV7-3	TRBJ2-1	TRBD2	TGTGCCAGCAGCTTAACCCCAGGGCTAGCGGGAGGAAGTAATGAGCAGTTCTTC	CASSLTPGLAGGSNEQFF
NA	TRBV1	TRBJ2-1	NA	TGCACCAGCCCGAACAGGGTGACCCAAAATGAGCAGTTCTTC	CTSPNRVTQNEQFF
NA	TRBV27	TRBJ1-1	NA	TGTGCCAGCAGTCTCGGGGGGGGTAACACTGAAGCTTTCTTT	CASSLGGGNTEAFF
NA	TRBV15	TRBJ2-7	NA	TGTGCCACCAGCAGAGATCTCGGGACATACACCTCCTACGAGCAGTACTTC	CATSRDLGTYTSYEQYF
NA	TRBV5-6	TRBJ2-5	TRBD2	TGTGCCAGCAGCTTGTCCCAGCGGGGGGGCCCAGAGACCCAGTACTTC	CASSLSQRGGPETQYF
NA	TRBV29-1	TRBJ1-5	NA	TGCAGCGTCGCGGACAGCAGAAATCAGCCCCAGCATTTT	CSVADSRNQPQHF
few	TRBV5-5	TRBJ2-1	TRBD2	TGTGCCAGCAGCTTTGGGACTAGCGGGGACAATGAGCAGTTCTTC	CASSFGTSGDNEQFF
NA	TRBV5-6	TRBJ2-7	TRBD1	TGTGCCAGCAGCCCGACAGGGGGATTCTACGAGCAGTACTTC	CASSPTGGFYEQYF
few	TRBV7-8	TRBJ1-5	NA	TGTGCCAGCAGCTTAGGGGACATCGGCGGTCGGCCCCAGCATTTT	CASSLGDIGGRPQHF
NA	TRBV19	TRBJ2-5	TRBD2	TGTGCCAGTCGCTCCGGGACTAGCGGGAGCCGGGTCTACTTC	CASRSGTSGSRVYF
few	TRBV5-1	TRBJ2-7	NA	TGCGCCAGCAGCTTGGTATGGCAAAAGCAGGACGAGCAGTACTTC	CASSLVWQKQDEQYF